Listed below are T cell receptor beta chains from one sample, sequenced in a study of cytomegalovirus exposure and HLA in healthy donors. Repertoires were generated with immunoSEQ multiplex PCR, while TCRdb's copy carries only in-frame clones and drops some. The data show 75,000 to 100,000 clones, and the top ten clones hold 1.4% to 1.5%. The specimen was PBMCs. The receptors shown here come from a woman aged 55-69 years in good health and CMV-seronegative. The conserved cysteine and the conserved F or W are not part of the CDR3 here. Fields, in order: J gene, V gene, CDR3 protein.

j_gene: TRBJ2-3
v_gene: TRBV27
CDR3aa: ASAGPGLAGGGNTQY

j_gene: NA
v_gene: TRBV6-1
CDR3aa: ASSDSNLIYEQY

j_gene: TRBJ1-5
v_gene: TRBV10-2
CDR3aa: ASTLDRVGNQPQH

j_gene: TRBJ2-2
v_gene: TRBV29-1
CDR3aa: SVEAPGATGELF

j_gene: TRBJ2-5
v_gene: TRBV5-8
CDR3aa: ASSFTVGGFETQY

j_gene: TRBJ2-2
v_gene: TRBV7-9
CDR3aa: ASSLGLTNTGELF

j_gene: TRBJ1-3
v_gene: TRBV28
CDR3aa: ASVPGAGNTIY

j_gene: TRBJ2-2
v_gene: TRBV18
CDR3aa: ASSEGNRGTGELF

j_gene: TRBJ1-2
v_gene: TRBV2
CDR3aa: ASSGELVYGYT

j_gene: TRBJ2-7
v_gene: TRBV5-4
CDR3aa: ASAGEYEQY

j_gene: TRBJ1-5
v_gene: TRBV30
CDR3aa: AQDSYSNQPQH

j_gene: TRBJ1-1
v_gene: TRBV28
CDR3aa: ASSLEDAGLNTEAF

j_gene: TRBJ1-4
v_gene: TRBV7-9
CDR3aa: ASSSQGREKLF

j_gene: TRBJ2-1
v_gene: TRBV9
CDR3aa: ASSAKREDILAQF

j_gene: TRBJ1-1
v_gene: TRBV6-5
CDR3aa: ASSYAGNTEAF

j_gene: TRBJ2-1
v_gene: TRBV10-3
CDR3aa: AIRPTIAGGDNEQF

j_gene: TRBJ2-5
v_gene: TRBV7-2
CDR3aa: ASSPTPLAGGQQY

j_gene: TRBJ2-1
v_gene: TRBV5-5
CDR3aa: ASSPVGREGDNEQF